This T cell receptor (beta chain) came from a study of PD-L1 blockade in urothelial cancer. The assay was immunoSEQ multiplex PCR, and TCRdb's table has in-frame clones only and misses some. The sample has roughly 49,000 clones, around nine tenths seen once; the top ten hold around 8%. The sequence was collected from a man aged 60-69 years with urothelial cancer. The sequences come from PBMCs, collected around atezolizumab (anti-PD-L1) treatment.

CDR3 protein: CASSLIAGQGNEQYF. In nucleotides, the CDR3 is TGCGCCAGCAGCTTAATTGCGGGACAGGGTAACGAGCAGTACTTC. This chain joins TRBV5-1 and TRBJ2-7, with 9 bases aligning to TRBD1. This CDR3 region has 15 residues. Germline V gene sequence: CDR1 SGHRS, CDR2 YFSETQ. V trimming: 2 bases; J trimming: 5 bases; junction bases outside the gene matches: 8.